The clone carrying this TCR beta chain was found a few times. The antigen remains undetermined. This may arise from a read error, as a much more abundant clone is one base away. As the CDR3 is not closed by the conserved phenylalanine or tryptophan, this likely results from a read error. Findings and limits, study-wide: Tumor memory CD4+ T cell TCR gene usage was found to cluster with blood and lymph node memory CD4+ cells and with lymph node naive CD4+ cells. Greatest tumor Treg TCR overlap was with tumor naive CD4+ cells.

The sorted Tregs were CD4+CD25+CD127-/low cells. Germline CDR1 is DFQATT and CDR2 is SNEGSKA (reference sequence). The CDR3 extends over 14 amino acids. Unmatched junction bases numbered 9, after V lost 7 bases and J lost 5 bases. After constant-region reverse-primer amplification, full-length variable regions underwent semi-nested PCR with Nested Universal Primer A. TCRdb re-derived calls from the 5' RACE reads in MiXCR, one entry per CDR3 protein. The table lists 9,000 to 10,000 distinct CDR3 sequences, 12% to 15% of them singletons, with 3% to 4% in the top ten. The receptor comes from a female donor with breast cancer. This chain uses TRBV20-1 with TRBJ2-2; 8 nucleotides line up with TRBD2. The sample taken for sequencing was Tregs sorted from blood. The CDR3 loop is CSVREGLRTGELFV. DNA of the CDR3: TGCAGTGTCCGGGAGGGCCTAAGGACCGGGGAGCTGTTTGTT.